A single T cell receptor (beta chain) is shown here with its context. There is no known antigen for this receptor. Base qualities were left out, and no much larger clone turns up one base away. In Seattle, one collaborating source enrolled patients while the infection was active and tracked those patients longitudinally over the course of disease. Each collaborating institution followed its own protocols to collect whole blood in K2EDTA tubes. For TCRbeta analysis, collaborator samples were shipped as frozen whole blood, as isolated PBMCs, or as DNA extracted from either sample type. The data derive from a study of blood T cell repertoires in COVID-19 (dated by TCRdb to 2019 to 2021). Regarding the complete study: The collaborator samples originated in the United States, Italy and Spain and spanned the acute and convalescent phases of COVID-19. The material from the prospective study consisted of cDNA or gDNA derived from T cells, B-cell-depleted T cells, or PBMCs. The dataset comprised deeply sampled blood TCRbeta repertoires from subjects exposed to, actively infected with, or recovered from COVID-19. A freely available public database, intended as a resource for researchers studying the immune response to SARS-CoV-2, is where the repertoires were released. The samples were drawn from two sources: the first 160 participants of the ongoing ImmuneRACE study, and over 1,000 subjects contributed by 6 global collaborators. Nearly every sample came with metadata listing a de-identified subject ID, COVID-19 status, age in years and sex. Where available, HLA class I and class II types were obtained from metadata supplied by the sample provider rather than from assay-based typing. Results and caveats for the whole study, not just this receptor: How much clinical and demographic metadata was included differed by source and by participant, and the metadata was provided uncurated.

As encoded in the germline V gene (reference sequence), CDR1 is MNHEY while CDR2 is SMNVEV. V was cut back by 0 bases and J by 0 bases, leaving a gap of 8 bases between them. CDR3 length: 15 amino acids, cysteine to phenylalanine. Only the CDR3 region is kept as DNA, spanning 45 bases read in frame from base 1. TCRbeta CDR3 regions were amplified from genomic DNA by means of the immunoSEQ Assay, a bias-controlled multiplex PCR. Per the source publication's procedure: Nucleated cell counts per sample were estimated from amplification of reference gene primers within the assay. To quantify the absolute abundance of each unique TCRbeta CDR3 rearrangement, sequence reads were collapsed and filtered. For each sample, productive Simpson clonality was calculated by taking the square root of Simpson's diversity index across productive rearrangements. This immuneACCESS table, as held by TCRdb, lists in-frame sequences with V and J called but not all clones. Of the missing ones, under half trace to an unresolved V gene in checked studies; the others have no known cause. D and trimming come from the DNA, and the V and J calls and clone size come from that table. The sample contains 250,000 to 300,000 clones, approximately 89% of them found a single time. The ten largest clones add up to 2% to 2.5% of the sample.

Recombination linked TRBV27 to TRBJ1-1, with the D gene not clear enough to name. The clonotype originates from a woman younger than 45 with COVID-19, enrolled during active disease. The specimen was peripheral blood. The CDR3 loop reads CASSLSLQMNTEAFF. At the DNA level, the sequence is TGTGCCAGCAGTTTATCGCTTCAGATGAACACTGAAGCTTTCTTT.